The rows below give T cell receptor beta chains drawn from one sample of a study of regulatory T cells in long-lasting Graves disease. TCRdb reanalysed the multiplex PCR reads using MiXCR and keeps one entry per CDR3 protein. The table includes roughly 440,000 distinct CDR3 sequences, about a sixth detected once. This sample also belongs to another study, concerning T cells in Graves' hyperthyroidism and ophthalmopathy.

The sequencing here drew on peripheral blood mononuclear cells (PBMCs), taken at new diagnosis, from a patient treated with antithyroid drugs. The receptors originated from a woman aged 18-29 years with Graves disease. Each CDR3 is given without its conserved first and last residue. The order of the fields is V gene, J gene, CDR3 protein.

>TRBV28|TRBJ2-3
ASRPAGVSDTQY
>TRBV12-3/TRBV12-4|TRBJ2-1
ASSISGVKYNEQF
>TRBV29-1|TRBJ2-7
SVGGFGGEQY
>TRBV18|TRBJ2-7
ASSPSTGLNSYEQY
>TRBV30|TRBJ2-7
AFREPPYEQY
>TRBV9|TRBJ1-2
ASSTGTGGIQSGYT
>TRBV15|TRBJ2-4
ATSREGTLAKNIQY
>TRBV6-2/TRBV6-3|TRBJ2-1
ASNKPVGGPYNEQF
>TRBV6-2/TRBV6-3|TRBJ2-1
ASSKGAAYNEQF
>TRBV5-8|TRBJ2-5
ASSFGTGGAEETQY
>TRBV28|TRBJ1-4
ASTQANRFNEKLF
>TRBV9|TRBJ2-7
ASSATTGGFGDEQY
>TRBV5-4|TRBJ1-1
AGSWGLDTEAF
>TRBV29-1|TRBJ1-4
SGKVNYANEKLF
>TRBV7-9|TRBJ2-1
ASSPSGGTYNEQF
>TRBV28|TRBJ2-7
ASRYTGGATYEQY
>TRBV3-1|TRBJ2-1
AGSQDLNSLNEQF
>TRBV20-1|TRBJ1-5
SARILTGSVGQPQH
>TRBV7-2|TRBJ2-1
ASSPLAGGGNEQF
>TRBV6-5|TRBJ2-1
ASSYSPSGRDREQF
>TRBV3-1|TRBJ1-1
ASSRVDRGFLAF
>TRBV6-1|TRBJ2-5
ASRLVAGAQETQY
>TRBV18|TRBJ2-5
ASSPLPFQVGETQY
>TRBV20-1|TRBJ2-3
SAVRLAGVTDTQY
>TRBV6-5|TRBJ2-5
ASSHSVSGSSETQY
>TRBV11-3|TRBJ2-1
ASSFGLAGGEQF
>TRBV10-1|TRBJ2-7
ASSEAGNFYEQY
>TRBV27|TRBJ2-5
ASSLSQGAGETQY
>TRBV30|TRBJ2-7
AWSEPGHNSYEQY
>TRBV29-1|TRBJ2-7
SVVGTATYEQY
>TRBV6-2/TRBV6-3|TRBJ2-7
ASSVASYERY
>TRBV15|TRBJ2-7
ATSRDRGRQREYEQY
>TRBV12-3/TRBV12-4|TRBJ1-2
ASSYRTAEGYT
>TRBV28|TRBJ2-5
ASSLGIAGLQETQY
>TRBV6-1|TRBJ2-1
ASNRLATFSNEQF
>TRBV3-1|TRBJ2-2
ASPGLASGELF
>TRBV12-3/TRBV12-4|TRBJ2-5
ASSIRGTLYQETQY
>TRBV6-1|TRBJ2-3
ASGLGRTDTQY
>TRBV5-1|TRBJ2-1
ASSPLAGVNEQF
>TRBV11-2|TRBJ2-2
ASSSGSGLATNTGELF
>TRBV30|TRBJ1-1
AWQGDAITEAF
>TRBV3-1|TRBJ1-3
ASSLLDGNTIY
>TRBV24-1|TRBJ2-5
ATRRQRDSHQETQY
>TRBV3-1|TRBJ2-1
ASSLTSGSRNEQF
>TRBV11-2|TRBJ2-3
ASSQWEFQY
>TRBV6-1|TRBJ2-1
ASTPGLSFFNEQF